The next 21 T cell receptor beta chains were all read from a single sample in a study of long-term antiretroviral therapy in people with HIV. immunoSEQ v3.0 was run at survey level. Clones were sequenced by immunoSEQ multiplex PCR, and TCRdb holds only the in-frame ones, with some missing. Of 15,000 to 20,000 clones in the sample, 65% to 85% were seen once. The sequences come from unsorted PBMCs, collected 2.3 years after starting antiretroviral therapy. The receptors come from a woman aged 40-49 years with HIV.

The rearrangement links TRBV7-2 to TRBJ2-7; 9 bases align to TRBD2. V trimming: 2 bases; J trimming: 1 base; junction bases outside the gene matches: 9. Looked up from germline, CDR1 is SGHTA and CDR2 is FQGNSA. This CDR3 has 17 amino acids. CDR3 region: CASSLRAGGLVSYEQYF. The DNA of the CDR3 is TGTGCCAGCAGCTTACGGGCGGGGGGGCTCGTGTCCTACGAGCAGTACTTC.

J is TRBJ1-2 and V is TRBV7-9; D is possibly TRBD1 (6 bases). This CDR3 is 13 amino acids long. The germline gives CDR1 SEHNR, CDR2 FQNEAQ (reference sequence). Deletions cut 5 bases from V and 7 bases from J, with 14 bases between. CDR3 DNA: TGTGCCAGCAGCCTACCGGGGGCCGGTGGCTACACCTTC. Encoded protein: CASSLPGAGGYTF.

The V call is TRBV4-2, the J call TRBJ2-1; the match to TRBD2 covers 8 bases. Germline lookup yields CDR1 LGHNA and CDR2 YNFKEQ. The CDR3 loop spans 16 amino acids. V gave up 0 bases and J gave up 6 bases; unmatched junction bases: 7. CDR3 sequence (DNA): TGTGCCAGCAGCCAAGATTGGGCTAGCGGGTTCAATGAGCAGTTCTTC. The encoded protein is CASSQDWASGFNEQFF.

V gene TRBV11-3 combines with J gene TRBJ1-1; D is uncertain. The germline CDR1 and CDR2 sequences are SGHNT and YENEEA. The germline V and J ends were trimmed by 4 bases and 4 bases, with 16 bases remaining between them. The CDR3 runs 15 residues. The CDR3 bases are TGTGCCAGCAGCTCGCCACGACGGAGTGGCACTGAAGCTTTCTTT. It is translated as CASSSPRRSGTEAFF.

To note about this clone: Because the CDR3's place on the DNA is in doubt, the DNA is left out and the CDR3 is given as listed by TCRdb. V and J are TRBV6-6 and TRBJ1-1. Germline CDR1 MNHNY, CDR2 SVGAGI (reference sequence). The length of the CDR3 is 13 amino acids, counting both ends. The CDR3 region is CASSTSGNTEAFF.

The chain joins TRBV6-1 to TRBJ1-5; 9 positions agree with TRBD1. V gave up 6 bases and J gave up 4 bases; unmatched junction bases: 4. The CDR3 is 14 amino acids. Germline lookup yields CDR1 MNHNS and CDR2 SASEGT. The CDR3 nucleotides read TGTGCCAGCAGGGACAGGGGTTTGAATCAGCCCCAGCATTTT. As protein: CASRDRGLNQPQHF.

The V call is TRBV29-1, the J call TRBJ2-4; 9 bases agree with TRBD1. The germline V gene encodes CDR1 SQVTM and CDR2 ANQGSEA. This CDR3 region has 15 residues. With 0 bases clipped from V and 3 bases from J, the junction kept 3 bases outside the gene matches. The CDR3 loop is CSVEDWTGDKNIQYF. In DNA, the CDR3 is TGCAGCGTTGAAGACTGGACAGGGGACAAAAACATTCAGTACTTC.

This chain connects TRBV7-2 to TRBJ1-5; D is undetermined. Trimming shortened V by 4 bases and J by 3 bases, and 7 bases separated the two germline ends. Germline V gene sequence: CDR1 SGHTA, CDR2 FQGNSA. The CDR3 is made up of 13 amino acids. CDR3 in DNA: TGTGCCAGCAGCTCCCCCCTCAATCAGCCCCAGCATTTT. Protein: CASSSPLNQPQHF.

The CDR3 DNA is TGCGCCAGCAGCCTGCATCCGGGACAGGGAACAGGCGAGCAGTACTTC. It is translated as CASSLHPGQGTGEQYF. The chain links TRBV5-1 to TRBJ2-7; 9 bases fit TRBD1. V dropped 4 bases and J dropped 6; count of bases not matched to a gene: 14. The CDR3 is 16 amino acids. Germline V lookup: CDR1 SGHRS, CDR2 YFSETQ.

This clone has only one observation. The chain employs TRBV30 and TRBJ2-5, with D maybe TRBD2 (6 bases). CDR3 length: 14 amino acids. Deletions cut 1 base from V and 5 bases from J, with 14 bases between. Germline values: CDR1 GTSNPN, CDR2 SVGIG (reference sequence). The CDR3 here is CAWSESGWGETQYF. CDR3 DNA: TGTGCCTGGAGTGAGAGCGGGTGGGGGGAGACCCAGTACTTC.

The chain couples TRBV11-2 to TRBJ1-1; D remains unclear. The CDR3 sequence is 13 residues long. The V gene lost 5 bases and the J gene lost 1 base, with 8 bases spanning the gap. Germline assignment: CDR1 SGHAT and CDR2 FQNNGV. CDR3 bases: TGTGCCAGCAGCAAACAGCAGAACACTGAAGCTTTCTTT. It codes for CASSKQQNTEAFF.

The chain employs TRBV30 and TRBJ2-2, with D unresolved. The CDR3 runs to 12 residues. Germline CDR1 reads GTSNPN; CDR2 reads SVGIG (reference sequence). The V end lost 0 bases, the J end lost 6 bases, and 5 bases lay between the germline ends. CDR3 DNA: TGTGCCTGGAGTGTGGGTCCCGGGGAGCTGTTTTTT. This codes for CAWSVGPGELFF. The full variable domain, in which reference TRBV30 and TRBJ2-2 provide the parts outside the CDR3, is SQTIHQWPATLVQPVGSPLSLECTVEGTSNPNLYWYRQAAGRGLQLLFYSVGIGQISSEVPQNLSASRPQDRQFILSSKKLLLSDSGFYLCAWSVGPGELFFGEGSRLTVL.

This sequence joins TRBV30 and TRBJ2-2; D possibly corresponds to TRBD1 (6 bases). The CDR3 is 15 amino acids. The V gene lost 4 bases and the J gene lost 0 bases, with 12 bases spanning the gap. Germline V lookup: CDR1 GTSNPN, CDR2 SVGIG (reference sequence). The CDR3: CAWNLGDTNTGELFF. The DNA for the CDR3 is TGTGCCTGGAATTTAGGGGACACGAACACCGGGGAGCTGTTTTTT.

The V and J genes are TRBV7-6 and TRBJ2-7; TRBD2 aligns across 12 bases. Germline V gene data show CDR1 as SGHVS and CDR2 as FNYEAQ. V trimming: 5 bases; J trimming: 2 bases; junction bases outside the gene matches: 1. The CDR3 has 14 amino acids. The CDR3 DNA reads TGTGCCAGCAGCCGGACTAGCGGGGCCTACGAGCAGTACTTC. Translating gives CASSRTSGAYEQYF.

This sequence joins TRBV7-2 and TRBJ2-7; no definite D call. V lost 3 bases to trimming and J lost 2 bases, with 5 bases between them. This CDR3 contains 12 residues. Looked up from germline, CDR1 is SGHTA and CDR2 is FQGNSA. The CDR3 bases are TGTGCCAGCAGCTTGTCAACCTACGAGCAGTACTTC. This codes for CASSLSTYEQYF.

This chain links TRBV7-9 with TRBJ2-3; 7 nucleotides match TRBD1. Trimming at V came to 3 bases and at J to 0 bases, leaving 3 bases not matched to a gene. The CDR3 is made up of 15 amino acids. Germline V CDR1 and CDR2: SEHNR, FQNEAQ (reference sequence). Here the CDR3 DNA reads TGTGCCAGCAGCTTCACAGGGGCTAGCACAGATACGCAGTATTTT. Residues: CASSFTGASTDTQYF.

J is TRBJ2-7 and V is TRBV5-1; a weak D match, TRBD2 (7 bases). V lost 0 bases to trimming and J lost 4 bases, with 14 bases between them. The CDR3 sequence is 15 residues long. Germline V gives CDR1 SGHRS, CDR2 YFSETQ. The CDR3 nucleotides are TGCGCCAGCAGCTTGGTGTGGGGGGGCCGGTACGAGCAGTACTTC. Protein: CASSLVWGGRYEQYF.

The rearrangement links TRBV19 to TRBJ1-1; a possible D gene is TRBD1 (6 bases). CDR3 length: 16 amino acids. Between the trimmed V and J ends, which lost 3 bases and 4 bases, there was a span of 18 bases. Germline CDR1 and CDR2: LNHDA and SQIVND (reference sequence). The DNA of the CDR3 is TGTGCCAGTAGTATGTTATTATTGGTAGGGGGCACTGAAGCTTTCTTT. Its translation is CASSMLLLVGGTEAFF.

This clone was seen only a few times. The chain links TRBV19 to TRBJ2-1; tentatively, D is TRBD1 (5 bases). The V gene lost 2 bases and the J gene lost 8 bases, with 13 bases spanning the gap. Germline CDR1 reads LNHDA; CDR2 reads SQIVND (reference sequence). This CDR3 has 14 amino acids. The CDR3 loop is CASSITGIFDEQFF. The CDR3 bases are TGTGCCAGTAGTATAACAGGAATATTCGATGAGCAGTTCTTC.

The chain couples TRBV7-6 to TRBJ1-4; the D is unclear. CDR1 and CDR2 from the germline V gene are SGHVS and FNYEAQ. The CDR3 sequence is 15 residues long. Trimming took off 5 bases at V and 2 bases at J, with 12 bases between the two ends. In nucleotides, the CDR3 is TGTGCCAGCAGCGTTACGCGGCGGACTAATGAAAAACTGTTTTTT. Its translation: CASSVTRRTNEKLFF.

The chain links TRBV11-3 to TRBJ2-7; the match to TRBD1 covers 8 bases. There are 14 residues in the CDR3. Per germline, CDR1 SGHNT and CDR2 YENEEA. V lost 5 bases, J lost 5 bases, and 8 bases stayed unmatched. CDR3: CASSGRQGPDEQYF. The CDR3 bases are TGTGCCAGCAGCGGGAGACAGGGGCCGGACGAGCAGTACTTC.